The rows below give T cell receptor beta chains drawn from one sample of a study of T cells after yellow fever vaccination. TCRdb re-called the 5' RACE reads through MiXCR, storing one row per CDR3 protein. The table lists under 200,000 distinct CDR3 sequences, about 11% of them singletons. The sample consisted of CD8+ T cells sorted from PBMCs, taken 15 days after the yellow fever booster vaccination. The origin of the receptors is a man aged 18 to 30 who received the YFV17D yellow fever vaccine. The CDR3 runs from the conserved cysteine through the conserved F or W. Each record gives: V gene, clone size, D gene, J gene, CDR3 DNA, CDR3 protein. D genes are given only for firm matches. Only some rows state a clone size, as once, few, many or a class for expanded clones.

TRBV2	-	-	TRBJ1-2	TGTGCCAACCGGGACACCCACTATGGCTACACCTTC	CANRDTHYGYTF
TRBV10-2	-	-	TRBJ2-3	TGCGCCAGCAGTGAGACAGGGCACAGCACAGATACGCAGTATTTT	CASSETGHSTDTQYF
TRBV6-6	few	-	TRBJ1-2	TGTGCCAGCAGTTATGGGGCCAAGAACTATGGCTACACCTTC	CASSYGAKNYGYTF
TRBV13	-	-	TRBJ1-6	TGTGCCAGCAGCCTGGGGAACGGACGACTCCACTTT	CASSLGNGRLHF
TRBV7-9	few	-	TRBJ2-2	TGTGCCAGCAGGGGGCCTGTAAACACCGGGGAGCTGTTTTTT	CASRGPVNTGELFF
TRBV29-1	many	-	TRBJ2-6	TGCAGCGTTGCCGGGGGCTCTGGGGCCAACGTCCTGACTTTC	CSVAGGSGANVLTF
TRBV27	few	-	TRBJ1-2	TGTGCCAGCAGTTATCGCTCGGGAGATGGCTACACCTTC	CASSYRSGDGYTF
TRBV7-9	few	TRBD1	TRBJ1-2	TGTGCCAGCAGCTCAGGGGGGAGAGAAGATGGCTACACCTTC	CASSSGGREDGYTF
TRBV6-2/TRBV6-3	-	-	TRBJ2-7	TGTGCCAGCAGTTACAGGGAGCTAACCTACGAGCAGTACTTC	CASSYRELTYEQYF
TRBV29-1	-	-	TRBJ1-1	TGCAGCGTTCAATTCGCCCGGCCTGAAGCTTTCTTT	CSVQFARPEAFF
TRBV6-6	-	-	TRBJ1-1	TGTGCCAGCAGTTACGGCAGCTGGACTGAAGCTTTCTTT	CASSYGSWTEAFF
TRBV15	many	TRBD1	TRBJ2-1	TGTGCCACCAGCAGAGTCAGGGGGCCAAACAATGAGCAGTTCTTC	CATSRVRGPNNEQFF
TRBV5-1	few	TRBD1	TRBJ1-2	TGCGCCAGCAGCTTTAGGCAGGGGGCAGATGGCTACACCTTC	CASSFRQGADGYTF
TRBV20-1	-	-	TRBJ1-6	TGCAGTGCTAGGGGATGGTCCTATAATTCACCCCTCCACTTT	CSARGWSYNSPLHF
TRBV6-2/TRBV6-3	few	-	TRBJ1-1	TGTGCCGCCACCGGGCCTCATTTAGAGGGGACTGAAGCTTTCTTT	CAATGPHLEGTEAFF
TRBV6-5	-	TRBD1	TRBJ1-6	TGTGCCAGCAGTTTGGGTGGGACAGTTATATCACCCCTCCACTTT	CASSLGGTVISPLHF
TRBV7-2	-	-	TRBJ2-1	TGTGCCAGCAGCTTAGGCGGGGGCATAATCTTC	CASSLGGGIIF
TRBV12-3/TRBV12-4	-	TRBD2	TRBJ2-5	TGTGCCAGCAGTTTCGGTCGGGCGGGGGTTGGGGCCCAGTACTTC	CASSFGRAGVGAQYF
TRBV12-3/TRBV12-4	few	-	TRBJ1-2	TGTGCCAGCAGTCCCGGAGGGTCGGCCTATGGCTACACCTTC	CASSPGGSAYGYTF
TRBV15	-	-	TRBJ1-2	TGTGCGACCGTAGGGGCCTATGGCTACACCTTC	CATVGAYGYTF
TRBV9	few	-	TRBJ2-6	TGTGCCAGCAGCGTAGGTGGAGGGCTTGGGGCCAACGTCCTGACTTTC	CASSVGGGLGANVLTF
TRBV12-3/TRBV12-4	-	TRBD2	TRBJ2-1	TGTGCCAGCAGTCCATCTAGCGGGGGTGGAAATGAGCAGTTCTTC	CASSPSSGGGNEQFF
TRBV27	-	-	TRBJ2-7	TGTGCCAGCAAGGGGGGTCTAGCGGCCTACGAGCAGTACTTC	CASKGGLAAYEQYF
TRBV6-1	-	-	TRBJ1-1	TGTGCCAGCCCGCGGGGTCCAGCTTTCTTT	CASPRGPAFF
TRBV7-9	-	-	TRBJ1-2	TGTGCCAGCCTAGCTAATGGCTACACCTTC	CASLANGYTF
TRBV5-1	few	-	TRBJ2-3	TGCGCCAGCGGCCCCCCGGGACTCATCACAGATACGCAGTATTTT	CASGPPGLITDTQYF
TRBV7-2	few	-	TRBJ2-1	TGTGCCAGCGGCCGGGGGACCTACAATGAGCAGTTCTTC	CASGRGTYNEQFF
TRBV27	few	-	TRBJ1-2	TGTGCCAGCCGACAGGACGGGGGGATCTATGGCTACACCTTC	CASRQDGGIYGYTF
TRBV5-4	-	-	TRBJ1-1	TGTGCCTCCATGGGCAGGGTGAACACTGAAGCTTTCTTT	CASMGRVNTEAFF
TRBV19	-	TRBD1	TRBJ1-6	TGTGCCAGTAAGGGACAGGATAATTCACCCCTCCACTTT	CASKGQDNSPLHF
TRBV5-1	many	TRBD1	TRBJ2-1	TGCGCCAGCCGGATAGTGGGACAGGGAGACAATGAGCAGTTCTTC	CASRIVGQGDNEQFF
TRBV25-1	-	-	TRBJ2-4	TGTGCCAGCAGTGACGGGGAATTTCAGTACTTC	CASSDGEFQYF
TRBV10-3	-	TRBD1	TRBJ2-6	TGTGCCATCAGTGGAACAGGGGGACCTGGGGCCAACGTCCTGACTTTC	CAISGTGGPGANVLTF
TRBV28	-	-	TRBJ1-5	TGTGCCGGAAGTGGGGGGGCTCGGCAGCCCCAGCATTTT	CAGSGGARQPQHF
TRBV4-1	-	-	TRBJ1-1	TGCGCCAGCAGCCAAGCTCTTCAGCTGAACACTGAAGCTTTCTTT	CASSQALQLNTEAFF
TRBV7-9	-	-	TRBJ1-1	TGTGCCAGCACATCCCGGATTCTCGCTGAGGAGAACACTGAAGCTTTCTTT	CASTSRILAEENTEAFF
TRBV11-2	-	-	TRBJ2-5	TGTGCCAGCAGCGTAGACAGCGGAGACCAAGAGACCCAGTACTTC	CASSVDSGDQETQYF
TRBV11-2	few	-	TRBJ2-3	TGTGCCAGCAGCTCGGGGACTTCTGGTGCGGATACGCAGTATTTT	CASSSGTSGADTQYF